This passage covers 29 T cell receptor beta chains from one sample sequenced in a study of blood T cell repertoires in COVID-19. Some clones are missing from TCRdb's copy, which holds only in-frame ones; the method was immunoSEQ multiplex PCR. The table has about 200,000 clones, about 88% seen once. Sample: peripheral blood. Receptor source: a middle-aged woman with acute or convalescent COVID-19.

This clone was observed once. The chain employs TRBV10-2 and TRBJ1-5; D unresolved. Germline values: CDR1 WSHSY, CDR2 SAAADI. V was cut by 0 bases and J by 4 bases, with 19 bases left in between. The CDR3 runs 18 residues. DNA of the CDR3: TGCGCCAGCAGTGAGTCGAAAGCTATAGCCAGATCAAATCAGCCCCAGCATTTT. This gives the protein CASSESKAIARSNQPQHF.

The chain employs TRBV9 and TRBJ1-2; D unclear. The CDR3 has 11 residues. The V end lost 4 bases, the J end lost 8 bases, and 9 bases lay between the germline ends. Per the germline V gene, CDR1 is SGDLS and CDR2 is YYNGEE. For the CDR3, the DNA is TGTGCCAGCAGCCGACGAGGGGGCTACACCTTC. This sequence encodes CASSRRGGYTF.

This rearrangement joins TRBV19 to TRBJ2-1; D uncertain. The V gene lost 5 bases and the J gene lost 6 bases, with 8 bases spanning the gap. Per the germline V gene, CDR1 is LNHDA and CDR2 is SQIVND (reference sequence). This CDR3 comprises 12 residues. The CDR3 reads CASSVTANEQFF. For the CDR3, the DNA is TGTGCCAGTAGTGTAACAGCCAATGAGCAGTTCTTC. The full variable domain, with the rest looked up from reference TRBV19 and TRBJ2-1, is DGGITQSPKYLFRKEGQNVTLSCEQNLNHDAMYWYRQDPGQGLRLIYYSQIVNDFQKGDIAEGYSVSREKKESFPLTVTSAQKNPTAFYLCASSVTANEQFFGPGTRLTVL.

This chain joins TRBV11-2 and TRBJ1-2; a possible D gene is TRBD1 (5 bases). Germline V gene lookup returns CDR1 SGHAT and CDR2 FQNNGV. The germline V and J ends were trimmed by 3 bases and 3 bases, with 14 bases remaining between them. This CDR3 spans 15 amino acids. The chain's CDR3 is CASSFIREGHYGYTF. CDR3 sequence (DNA): TGTGCCAGCAGCTTCATCAGGGAGGGGCACTATGGCTACACCTTC.

This chain joins TRBV6-5 and TRBJ1-1; D not certain. Per the germline V gene, CDR1 is MNHEY and CDR2 is SVGAGI. V lost 6 bases to trimming and J lost 11 bases, with 16 bases between them. The CDR3 length is 12 residues. In nucleotides, the CDR3 is TGTGCCAGCAGGCCTACCACAGCCGTGGCTTTCTTT. Its protein product is CASRPTTAVAFF.

This chain connects TRBV5-1 to TRBJ2-1, with TRBD1 matching 9 bases. The ends lost 3 bases at V and 1 base at J; junction bases unmatched: 5. Per the germline V gene, CDR1 is SGHRS and CDR2 is YFSETQ. This CDR3 has 16 amino acids. CDR3 nucleotides: TGCGCCAGCAGCTCCCGGGACAGGGTTTCCTACAATGAGCAGTTCTTC. It codes for CASSSRDRVSYNEQFF.

This chain connects TRBV4-2 to TRBJ2-3; 11 nucleotides line up with TRBD2. This CDR3 is 17 amino acids long. Germline CDR1 LGHNA, CDR2 YNFKEQ. V shed 4 bases and J 3 bases; nucleotides not matched to a gene: 9. The CDR3 loop reads CASSPSIAGGPTDTQYF. The CDR3 DNA reads TGTGCCAGCAGCCCCTCCATAGCGGGGGGGCCAACAGATACGCAGTATTTT.

CDR3 in amino acids: CASSAGQGLNTEAFF. In nucleotides, the CDR3 is TGTGCCAGCAGCGCGGGACAGGGGCTGAACACTGAAGCTTTCTTT. This chain uses TRBV9 with TRBJ1-1; TRBD1 aligns across 10 bases. The ends lost 3 bases at V and 0 bases at J; junction bases unmatched: 2. This CDR3 has 15 residues. Per germline, CDR1 SGDLS and CDR2 YYNGEE. The full variable domain, with the rest looked up from reference TRBV9 and TRBJ1-1, is DSGVTQTPKHLITATGQRVTLRCSPRSGDLSVYWYQQSLDQGLQFLIQYYNGEERAKGNILERFSAQQFPDLHSELNLSSLELGDSALYFCASSAGQGLNTEAFFGQGTRLTVV.

The chain recombines TRBV11-2 with TRBJ1-1; D possibly corresponds to TRBD1 (5 bases). Germline lookup yields CDR1 SGHAT and CDR2 FQNNGV. This CDR3 comprises 14 residues. Trimming cost V 6 bases and J 0 bases, with 11 bases left between them. The CDR3 nucleotides read TGTGCCAGCAGTAAGACAGCCATGAACACTGAAGCTTTCTTT. This codes for CASSKTAMNTEAFF.

V and J are TRBV19 and TRBJ1-1; the match to TRBD1 covers 8 bases. V dropped 6 bases and J dropped 4; count of bases not matched to a gene: 7. CDR3 length equals 14 residues. In germline, CDR1 is LNHDA, CDR2 SQIVND (reference sequence). CDR3 DNA: TGTGCCAGTAGGATGGACAGGGCATCCACTGAAGCTTTCTTT. It encodes CASRMDRASTEAFF.

In its sample, this clone was seen a few times. CDR3 coding DNA: TGTGCCAGCTCCAACTGGGGGCACGGCTACACCTTC. Translation: CASSNWGHGYTF. This chain links TRBV6-5 with TRBJ1-2, with D perhaps matching TRBD1 (6 bases). The germline V and J ends were trimmed by 8 bases and 8 bases, with 15 bases remaining between them. Germline V gene lookup returns CDR1 MNHEY and CDR2 SVGAGI. The CDR3 runs to 12 residues.

The rearrangement uses TRBV6-5 and TRBJ1-5; D unclear. V lost 7 bases and J lost 1, with 14 bases in between. Germline V gives CDR1 MNHEY, CDR2 SVGAGI. This CDR3 spans 15 amino acids. The chain's CDR3 is CASTPMDSSNQPQHF. CDR3 in DNA: TGTGCCAGCACCCCGATGGACTCAAGCAATCAGCCCCAGCATTTT.

This chain uses TRBV11-2 with TRBJ1-1; weak D call: TRBD1 (6 bases). Trimming stripped 8 bases from V and 5 bases from J, with 15 bases between. Germline lookup yields CDR1 SGHAT and CDR2 FQNNGV. The CDR3 covers 13 residues. CDR3 coding DNA: TGTGCCAGCGGAATGGGACACCAGACTGAAGCTTTCTTT. This codes for CASGMGHQTEAFF.

The count of this clone is one. This chain joins TRBV6-5 and TRBJ1-1, with D perhaps matching TRBD1 (6 bases). Between the trimmed V and J ends, which lost 0 bases and 4 bases, there was a span of 12 bases. The length of the CDR3 is 15 residues. Germline loops: CDR1 MNHEY, CDR2 SVGAGI. The CDR3: CASSYSREGGTEAFF. In nucleotides, the CDR3 is TGTGCCAGCAGTTACTCGAGGGAAGGGGGCACTGAAGCTTTCTTT.

V is TRBV5-1 and J is TRBJ2-2; TRBD2 agrees at 7 bases. This CDR3 comprises 14 residues. Losses at the gene ends were 6 bases for V and 4 bases for J; bases not matched to a gene: 6. Germline V gives CDR1 SGHRS, CDR2 YFSETQ. The CDR3 loop is CASKVREGTGELFF. CDR3 DNA: TGCGCCAGCAAAGTCAGGGAGGGCACCGGGGAGCTGTTTTTT.

In nucleotides, the CDR3 is TGTGCCAGCAGCCTGATAGGGGTCGAAGCTTTCTTT. Amino acid sequence: CASSLIGVEAFF. The rearrangement joins TRBV5-5 to TRBJ1-1, with D perhaps TRBD1 (5 bases). Germline V gene sequence: CDR1 SGHKS, CDR2 YYEKEE (reference sequence). The CDR3 runs to 12 residues. V was shortened by 4 bases and J by 8 bases, with 12 bases between the two germline ends.

In DNA, the CDR3 is TGTGCCAGCAGCCAAGAGGAGGACGGCAGCTATAACTATGGCTACACCTTC. This gives the protein CASSQEEDGSYNYGYTF. V is TRBV3-1 (or the pseudogene TRBV3-2) and J is TRBJ1-2; D gene ambiguous. CDR3 length: 17 residues. V was trimmed by 0 bases and J by 1 base, leaving 15 bases between them. CDR1 is LGHDT, CDR2 YNNKEL, per germline (reference sequence).

The chain combines TRBV5-1 with TRBJ2-5; D call uncertain. The CDR3 is 14 amino acids. The germline V gene has CDR1 SGHRS and CDR2 YFSETQ. Trimming shortened V by 0 bases and J by 2 bases, and 8 bases separated the two germline ends. CDR3: CASSLGQTQETQYF. The CDR3, as DNA: TGCGCCAGCAGCTTGGGGCAGACTCAAGAGACCCAGTACTTC.

The chain links TRBV4-1 to TRBJ1-2; possible D gene TRBD1, 6 bases. This CDR3 is 16 amino acids long. V was cut by 1 base and J by 4 bases, with 16 bases left in between. From germline, CDR1 is MGHRA and CDR2 YSYEKL. CDR3 sequence (DNA): TGCGCCAGCAGCCAAGGCTCAGGGGCTAACACCTATGGCTACACCTTC. It translates to CASSQGSGANTYGYTF.

This clone was picked up one time. J is TRBJ2-5 and V is TRBV7-9, with TRBD1 matching over 10 bases. V shed 5 bases, J shed 3 bases, and the junction held 9 bases outside the gene matches. The CDR3 has 16 amino acids. Germline loops: CDR1 SEHNR, CDR2 FQNEAQ (reference sequence). The CDR3 coding sequence is TGTGCCAGCAGCCCGACAGGGGGCTTCGTGGAAGAGACCCAGTACTTC. This codes for CASSPTGGFVEETQYF.

This clone has just one count. The genes are TRBV5-8 and TRBJ1-6; a weak D match, TRBD1 (6 bases). V was cut by 3 bases and J by 2 bases, with 9 bases left in between. CDR3 length: 15 residues. The germline gives CDR1 SGHTS, CDR2 YDEGEE. This CDR3 is CASSYGTTYNSPLHF. The CDR3 bases are TGTGCCAGCAGCTACGGGACAACCTATAATTCACCCCTCCACTTT.

The CDR3 reads CASSQKGSQGNEKLFF. DNA for the CDR3: TGCGCCAGCAGCCAGAAGGGTAGCCAGGGGAATGAAAAACTGTTTTTT. The chain carries TRBV4-1 and TRBJ1-4; a weak D match, TRBD1 (6 bases). CDR1 is MGHRA, CDR2 YSYEKL, per germline. CDR3 length: 16 residues. V was clipped by 3 bases and J by 5 bases, with 16 bases between them.

The chain joins TRBV7-2 to TRBJ2-1; 11 bases are a match to TRBD1. V lost 3 bases and J lost 10; bases outside the gene matches: 2. Germline V gene lookup returns CDR1 SGHTA and CDR2 FQGNSA. The CDR3 has 13 amino acids. Here the CDR3 reads CASSFRTGGEQFF. CDR3 coding DNA: TGTGCCAGCAGCTTCCGGACAGGGGGCGAGCAGTTCTTC. The whole variable domain, remainder taken from reference TRBV7-2 and TRBJ2-1, is GAGVSQSPSNKVTEKGKDVELRCDPISGHTALYWYRQSLGQGLEFLIYFQGNSAPDKSGLPSDRFSAERTGGSVSTLTIQRTQQEDSAVYLCASSFRTGGEQFFGPGTRLTVL.

This chain joins TRBV6-5 and TRBJ1-2; 7 bases match TRBD1. Germline V CDR1 and CDR2: MNHEY, SVGAGI. Trimming removed 3 bases from V and 8 bases from J; junction bases left unmatched: 6. This CDR3 comprises 13 residues. This CDR3 reads CASSYLTGDGYTF. The CDR3 region has the DNA TGTGCCAGCAGTTATCTCACAGGGGACGGCTACACCTTC.

Comment on this clone: One junction end disagrees with the germline gene, perhaps due to a read error. V is TRBV19 and J is TRBJ2-1; 7 nucleotides line up with TRBD1. This CDR3 is 12 amino acids long. Germline CDR1 LNHDA, CDR2 SQIVND (reference sequence). The CDR3 sequence is CASSIAGQDILF. In DNA form, the CDR3 reads TGTGCCAGTAGTATAGCTGGACAGGATATCCTCTTC.

This chain uses TRBV11-2 with TRBJ1-5, with 7 bases identical to TRBD1. Germline CDR1 and CDR2: SGHAT and FQNNGV. This CDR3 has 15 residues. Germline trimming cut 0 bases from V and 3 bases from J; bases unmatched to any gene: 2. The CDR3 here is CASSLEQGPNQPQHF. The CDR3 bases are TGTGCCAGCAGCTTAGAACAGGGGCCCAATCAGCCCCAGCATTTT.

The V gene is TRBV5-6, the J gene TRBJ2-2, with no clear D. The CDR3 runs to 17 residues. Germline V gene data show CDR1 as SGHDT and CDR2 as YYEEEE. V shed 0 bases and J shed 6 bases, with 18 bases lying between them. In DNA, the CDR3 is TGTGCCAGCAGCTTGGATTTGCAGAGGCCCCACGCCGGGGAGCTGTTTTTT. It codes for CASSLDLQRPHAGELFF.

The chain employs TRBV7-8 and TRBJ1-2, with 7 bases identical to TRBD1. Germline lookup yields CDR1 SGHVS and CDR2 FQNEAQ. V shed 1 base, J shed 4 bases, and the junction held 3 bases outside the gene matches. CDR3 length: 14 amino acids. The DNA of the CDR3 is TGTGCCAGCAGCTTAGAGACAGGGCCCTATGGCTACACCTTC. Translated, it gives CASSLETGPYGYTF.

V is TRBV5-6 and J is TRBJ2-2; TRBD1 might be the D (6 bases). CDR3 size: 14 residues. The germline V gene encodes CDR1 SGHDT and CDR2 YYEEEE. V was trimmed by 1 base and J by 5 bases, leaving 9 bases between them. The CDR3 nucleotides read TGTGCCAGCAGCTTGCTAGGGGGAACCGGGGAGCTGTTTTTT. Protein: CASSLLGGTGELFF.